This section outlines one T cell receptor beta chain sequence together with its context. The protocol was immunoSEQ multiplex PCR, while the TCRdb copy is restricted to in-frame clones and leaves out a portion. The table lists 85,000 to 100,000 clones, approximately 89% of them singletons. This sample was taken from a study of OX40 agonist ivuxolimab in advanced cancers. Study in general: The dose-escalation cohort was about 87% male, with a mean age of approximately 61 years, ranging roughly 20 to 90.

CDR3 length: 15 residues. The V end lost 3 bases, the J end lost 0 bases, and 6 bases lay between the germline ends. Germline-derived CDR1 and CDR2 are MGHDK and SYGVNS. This material consisted of CD4+ or CD8+ T cells sorted from blood, taken in a trial of the OX40 agonist ivuxolimab. The source of this sequence is an adult with an advanced solid tumor such as melanoma, head and neck, liver or kidney cancer. The rearrangement links TRBV25-1 to TRBJ2-6; D is tentatively TRBD1 or TRBD2 (5 bases each). CDR3 DNA sequence: TGTGCCAGCAGTGATGGGGGCTCTGGGGCCAACGTCCTGACTTTC. It specifies CASSDGGSGANVLTF. Filled out from reference TRBV25-1 and TRBJ2-6, the complete variable domain reads EADIYQTPRYLVIGTGKKITLECSQTMGHDKMYWYQQDPGMELHLIHYSYGVNSTEKGDLSSESTVSRIRTEHFPLTLESARPSHTSQYLCASSDGGSGANVLTFGAGSRLTVL.